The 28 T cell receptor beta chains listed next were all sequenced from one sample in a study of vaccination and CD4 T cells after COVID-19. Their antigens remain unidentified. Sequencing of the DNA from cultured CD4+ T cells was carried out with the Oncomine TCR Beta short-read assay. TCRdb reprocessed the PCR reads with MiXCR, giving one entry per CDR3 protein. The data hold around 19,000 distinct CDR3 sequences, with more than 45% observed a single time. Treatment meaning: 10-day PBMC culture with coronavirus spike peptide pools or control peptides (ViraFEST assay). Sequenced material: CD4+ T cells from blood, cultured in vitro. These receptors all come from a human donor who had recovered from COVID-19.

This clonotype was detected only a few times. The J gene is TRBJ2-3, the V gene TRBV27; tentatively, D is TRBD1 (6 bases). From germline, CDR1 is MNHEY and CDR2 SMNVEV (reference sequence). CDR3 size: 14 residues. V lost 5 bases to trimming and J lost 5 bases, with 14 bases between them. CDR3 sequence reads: CASSGGLSRDTQYF. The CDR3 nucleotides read TGTGCCAGCAGTGGGGGCTTATCTCGAGATACGCAGTATTTT.

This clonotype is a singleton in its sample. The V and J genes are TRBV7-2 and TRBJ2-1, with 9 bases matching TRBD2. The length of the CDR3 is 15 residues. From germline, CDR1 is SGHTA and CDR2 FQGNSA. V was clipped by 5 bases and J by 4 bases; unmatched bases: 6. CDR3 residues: CASSPTSGLYNEQFF. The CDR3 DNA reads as TGTGCCAGCAGCCCGACTAGCGGCCTTTACAATGAGCAGTTCTTC.

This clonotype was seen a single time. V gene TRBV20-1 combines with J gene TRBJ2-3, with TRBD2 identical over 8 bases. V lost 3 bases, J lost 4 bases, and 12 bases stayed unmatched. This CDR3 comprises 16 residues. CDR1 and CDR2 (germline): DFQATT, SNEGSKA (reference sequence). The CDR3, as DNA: TGCAGTGCTAGTAAGGGAGTAGCGGGGAGGGCAGATACGCAGTATTTT. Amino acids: CSASKGVAGRADTQYF.

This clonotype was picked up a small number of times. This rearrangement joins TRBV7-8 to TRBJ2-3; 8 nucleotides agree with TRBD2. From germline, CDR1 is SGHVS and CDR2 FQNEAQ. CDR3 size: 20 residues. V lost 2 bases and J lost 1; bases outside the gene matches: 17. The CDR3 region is CASSLRRLAGANGGTDTQYF. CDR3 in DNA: TGTGCCAGCAGCTTACGGCGGCTAGCGGGTGCAAACGGTGGCACAGATACGCAGTATTTT.

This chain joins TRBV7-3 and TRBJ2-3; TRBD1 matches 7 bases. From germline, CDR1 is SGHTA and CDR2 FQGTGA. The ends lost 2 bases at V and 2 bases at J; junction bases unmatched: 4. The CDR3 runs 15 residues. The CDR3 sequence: CASSLGQVYTDTQYF. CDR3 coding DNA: TGTGCCAGCAGCTTAGGACAGGTATACACAGATACGCAGTATTTT.

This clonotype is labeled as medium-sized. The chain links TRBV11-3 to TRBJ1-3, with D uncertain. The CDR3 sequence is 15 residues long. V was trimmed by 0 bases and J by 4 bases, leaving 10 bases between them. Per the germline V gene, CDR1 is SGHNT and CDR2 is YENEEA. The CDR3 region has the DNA TGTGCCAGCAGCTTAGAAGGGCCCTTCGGAAACACCATATATTTT. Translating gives CASSLEGPFGNTIYF.

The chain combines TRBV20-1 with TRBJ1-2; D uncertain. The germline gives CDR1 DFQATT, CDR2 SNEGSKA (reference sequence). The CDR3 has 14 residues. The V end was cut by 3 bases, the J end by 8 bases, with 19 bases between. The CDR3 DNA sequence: TGCAGTGCTAGGCCCCGAGCGGGAGTGGGAGGCTACACCTTC. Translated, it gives CSARPRAGVGGYTF.

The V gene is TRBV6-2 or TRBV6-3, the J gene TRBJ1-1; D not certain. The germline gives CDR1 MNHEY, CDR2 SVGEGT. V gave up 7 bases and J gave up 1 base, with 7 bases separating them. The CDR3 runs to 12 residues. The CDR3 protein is CASISWNTEAFF. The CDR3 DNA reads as TGTGCCAGCATCTCATGGAACACTGAAGCTTTCTTT.

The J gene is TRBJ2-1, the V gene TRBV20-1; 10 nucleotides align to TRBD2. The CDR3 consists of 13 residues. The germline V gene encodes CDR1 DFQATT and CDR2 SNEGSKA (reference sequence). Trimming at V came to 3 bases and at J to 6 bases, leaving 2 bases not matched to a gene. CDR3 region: CSARSSGSNEQFF. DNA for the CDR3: TGCAGTGCTAGGTCTAGCGGGAGCAATGAGCAGTTCTTC.

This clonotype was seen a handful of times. This CDR3 is CASSHGGLNTQYF. CDR3 DNA: TGTGCCAGCAGCCACGGGGGCCTGAACACGCAGTATTTT. The V gene is TRBV7-3, the J gene TRBJ2-3; D may correspond to TRBD1 or TRBD2 (6 bases each). The CDR3 sequence is 13 residues long. Trimming cost V 5 bases and J 9 bases, with 15 bases left between them. Germline assignment: CDR1 SGHTA and CDR2 FQGTGA.

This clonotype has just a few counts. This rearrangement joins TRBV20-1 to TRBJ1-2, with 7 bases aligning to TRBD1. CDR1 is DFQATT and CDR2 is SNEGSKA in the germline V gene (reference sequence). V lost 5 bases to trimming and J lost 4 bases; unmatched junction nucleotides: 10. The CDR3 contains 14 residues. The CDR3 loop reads CSAEPINRGYGYTF. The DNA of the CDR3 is TGCAGTGCTGAGCCTATAAACAGGGGCTATGGCTACACCTTC.

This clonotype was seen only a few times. The chain's CDR3 is CSAQKGGTVEYEQYF. The DNA of the CDR3 is TGCAGTGCCCAAAAAGGAGGGACAGTCGAATACGAGCAGTACTTC. V is TRBV20-1 and J is TRBJ2-7; the D gene is possibly TRBD1 (7 bases). V was cut by 6 bases and J by 4 bases, with 22 bases left in between. Germline CDR1 DFQATT, CDR2 SNEGSKA (reference sequence). The CDR3 spans 15 residues.

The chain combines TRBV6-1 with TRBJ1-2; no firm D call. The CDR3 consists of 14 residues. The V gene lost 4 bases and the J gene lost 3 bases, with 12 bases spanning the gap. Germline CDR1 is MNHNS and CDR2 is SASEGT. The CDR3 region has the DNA TGTGCCAGCAGTGCGGGCCTACGAGACTATGGCTACACCTTC. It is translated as CASSAGLRDYGYTF.

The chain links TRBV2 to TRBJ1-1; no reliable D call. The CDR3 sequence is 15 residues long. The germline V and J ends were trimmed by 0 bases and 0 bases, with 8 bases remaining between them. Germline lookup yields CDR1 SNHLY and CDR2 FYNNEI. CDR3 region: CASSEAGSLNTEAFF. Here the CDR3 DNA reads TGTGCCAGCAGTGAAGCGGGCAGTTTGAACACTGAAGCTTTCTTT.

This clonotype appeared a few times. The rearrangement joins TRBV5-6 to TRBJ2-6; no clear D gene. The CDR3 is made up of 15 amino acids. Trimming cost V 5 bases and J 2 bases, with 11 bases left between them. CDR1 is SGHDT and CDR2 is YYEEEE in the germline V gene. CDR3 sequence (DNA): TGTGCCAGCAGTTCCCCGGGTGCTGGGGCCAACGTCCTGACTTTC. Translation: CASSSPGAGANVLTF.

CDR3 coding DNA: TGTGCCAGCAGGACTAGCGTCAACAATGAGCAGTTCTTC. This codes for CASRTSVNNEQFF. V usage is TRBV2 and J usage is TRBJ2-1; 8 bases are shared with TRBD2. There are 13 residues in the CDR3. J gave up 5 bases and V 6 bases, and 3 bases lay outside the gene matches. Germline V CDR1 and CDR2: SNHLY, FYNNEI.

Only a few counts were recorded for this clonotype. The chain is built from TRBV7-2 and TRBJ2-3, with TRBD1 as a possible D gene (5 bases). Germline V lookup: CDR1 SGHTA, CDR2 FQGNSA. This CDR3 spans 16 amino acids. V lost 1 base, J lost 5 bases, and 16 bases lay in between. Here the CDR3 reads CASSLVATVYVDTQYF. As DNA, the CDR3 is TGTGCCAGCAGCTTAGTGGCGACAGTATACGTAGATACGCAGTATTTT. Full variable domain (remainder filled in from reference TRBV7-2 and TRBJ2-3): GAGVSQSPSNKVTEKGKDVELRCDPISGHTALYWYRQSLGQGLEFLIYFQGNSAPDKSGLPSDRFSAERTGGSVSTLTIQRTQQEDSAVYLCASSLVATVYVDTQYFGPGTRLTVL.

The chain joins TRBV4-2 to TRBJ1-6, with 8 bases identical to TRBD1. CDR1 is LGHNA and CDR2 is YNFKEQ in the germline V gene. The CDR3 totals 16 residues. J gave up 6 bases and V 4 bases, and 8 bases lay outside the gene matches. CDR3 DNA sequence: TGTGCCAGCAGCCGAGGACAGGGAGAGGGTAATTCACCCCTCCACTTT. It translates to CASSRGQGEGNSPLHF.

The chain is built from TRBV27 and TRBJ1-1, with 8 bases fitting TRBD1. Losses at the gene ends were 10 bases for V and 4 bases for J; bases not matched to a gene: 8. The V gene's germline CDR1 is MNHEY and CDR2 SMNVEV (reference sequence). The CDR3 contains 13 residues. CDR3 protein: CAKTTGVRTEAFF. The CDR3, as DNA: TGTGCCAAGACGACAGGGGTTCGCACTGAAGCTTTCTTT.

In nucleotides, the CDR3 is TGCAGTGCTAGAAGTCTAGCGGAACAAGAGACCCAGTACTTC. Translating it yields CSARSLAEQETQYF. This chain connects TRBV20-1 to TRBJ2-5; 7 nucleotides line up with TRBD2. Germline V gene sequence: CDR1 DFQATT, CDR2 SNEGSKA (reference sequence). The CDR3 loop spans 14 amino acids. Trimming at V came to 2 bases and at J to 2 bases, leaving 5 bases not matched to a gene.

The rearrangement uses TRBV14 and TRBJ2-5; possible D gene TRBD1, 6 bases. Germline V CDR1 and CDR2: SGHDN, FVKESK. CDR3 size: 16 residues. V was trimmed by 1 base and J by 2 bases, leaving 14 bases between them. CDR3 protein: CASSQGVWGTQETQYF. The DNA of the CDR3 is TGTGCCAGCAGCCAAGGCGTATGGGGGACACAAGAGACCCAGTACTTC.

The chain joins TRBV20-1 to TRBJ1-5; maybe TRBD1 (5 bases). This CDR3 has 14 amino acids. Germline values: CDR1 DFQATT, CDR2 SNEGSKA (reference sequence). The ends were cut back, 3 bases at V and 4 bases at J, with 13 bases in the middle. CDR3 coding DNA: TGCAGTGCTAGGGTGACAGATCCAAATCAGCCCCAGCATTTT. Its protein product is CSARVTDPNQPQHF.

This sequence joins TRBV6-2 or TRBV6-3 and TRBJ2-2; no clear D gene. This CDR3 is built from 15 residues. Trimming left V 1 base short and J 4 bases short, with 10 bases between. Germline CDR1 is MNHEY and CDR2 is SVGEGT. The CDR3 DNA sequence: TGTGCCAGCAGTTACTTTGGCCGGACCACCGGGGAGCTGTTTTTT. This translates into CASSYFGRTTGELFF.

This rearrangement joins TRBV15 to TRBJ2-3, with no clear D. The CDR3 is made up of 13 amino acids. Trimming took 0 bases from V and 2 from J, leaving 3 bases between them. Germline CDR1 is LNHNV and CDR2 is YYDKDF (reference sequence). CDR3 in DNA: TGTGCCACCAGCAGAGACAACACAGATACGCAGTATTTT. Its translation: CATSRDNTDTQYF.

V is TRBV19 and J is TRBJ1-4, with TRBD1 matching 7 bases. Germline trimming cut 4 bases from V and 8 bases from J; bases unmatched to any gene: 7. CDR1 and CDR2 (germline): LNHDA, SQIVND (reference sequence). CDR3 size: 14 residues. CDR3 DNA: TGTGCCAGTAGTAAACAGGGGCGTGAGGAAAAACTGTTTTTT. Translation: CASSKQGREEKLFF.

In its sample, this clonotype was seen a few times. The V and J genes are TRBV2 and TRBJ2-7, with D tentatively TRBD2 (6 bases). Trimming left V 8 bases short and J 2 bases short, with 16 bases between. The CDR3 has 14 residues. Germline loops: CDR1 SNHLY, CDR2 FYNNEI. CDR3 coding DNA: TGTGCCAGCCGCAGCTGGCGGGGAACCTACGAGCAGTACTTC. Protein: CASRSWRGTYEQYF.

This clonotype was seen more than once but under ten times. The DNA for the CDR3 is TGTGCCAGCAGTAAACCTCAGGGTTCCTATAATTCACCCCTCCACTTT. Translated, it gives CASSKPQGSYNSPLHF. The V and J genes are TRBV28 and TRBJ1-6, with D perhaps TRBD1 (5 bases). The CDR3 runs to 16 residues. Germline V CDR1 and CDR2: MDHEN, SYDVKM. The ends were cut back, 5 bases at V and 1 base at J, with 12 bases in the middle.

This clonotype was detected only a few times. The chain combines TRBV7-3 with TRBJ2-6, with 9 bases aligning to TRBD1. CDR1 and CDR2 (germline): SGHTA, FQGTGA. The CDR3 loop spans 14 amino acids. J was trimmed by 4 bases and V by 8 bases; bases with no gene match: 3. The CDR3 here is CASRDREGANVLTF. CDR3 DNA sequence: TGTGCCAGCCGGGACAGGGAGGGGGCCAACGTCCTGACTTTC.